This T cell receptor beta chain came from a study of PD-L1 blockade in urothelial cancer. Study-level findings and limits: A below-median TCR clonality in blood before treatment predicted better survival.

Concerning this clone itself: Its antigen is unidentified.

The authors spiked synthetic TCR analog templates into each PCR. Some clones are missing from TCRdb's copy, which holds only in-frame ones; the method was immunoSEQ multiplex PCR. The repertoire holds some 41,000 clones, with approximately 88% as singletons. Germline V gene lookup returns CDR1 LNHDA and CDR2 SQIVND (reference sequence). Trimming removed 4 bases from V and 8 bases from J, with 12 bases in between. This CDR3 has 13 amino acids. Sequences were derived from PBMCs, sampled around atezolizumab (anti-PD-L1) treatment. This clonotype was sampled from a man older than 75 with urothelial cancer. This rearrangement joins TRBV19 to TRBJ1-5; D not resolved. CDR3 in amino acids: CASSKRVLEPQHF. The DNA for the CDR3 is TGTGCCAGTAGTAAACGGGTCTTGGAGCCCCAGCATTTT.